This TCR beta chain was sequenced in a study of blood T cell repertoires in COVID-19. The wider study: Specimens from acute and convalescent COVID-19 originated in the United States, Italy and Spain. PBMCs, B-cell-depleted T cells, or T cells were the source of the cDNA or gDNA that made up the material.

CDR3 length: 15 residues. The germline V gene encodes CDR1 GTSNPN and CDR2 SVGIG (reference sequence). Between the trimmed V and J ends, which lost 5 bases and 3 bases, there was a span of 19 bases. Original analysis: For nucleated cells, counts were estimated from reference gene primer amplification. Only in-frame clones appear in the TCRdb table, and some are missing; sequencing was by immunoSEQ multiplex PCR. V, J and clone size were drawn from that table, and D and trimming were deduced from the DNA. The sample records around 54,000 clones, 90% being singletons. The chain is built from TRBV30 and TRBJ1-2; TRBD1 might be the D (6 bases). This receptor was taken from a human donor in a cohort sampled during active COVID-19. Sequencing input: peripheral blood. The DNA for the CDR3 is TGTGCCTGGGCACGTCGGGGGGCACTAGACTATGGCTACACCTTC. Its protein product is CAWARRGALDYGYTF. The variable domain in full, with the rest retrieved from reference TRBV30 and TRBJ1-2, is SQTIHQWPATLVQPVGSPLSLECTVEGTSNPNLYWYRQAAGRGLQLLFYSVGIGQISSEVPQNLSASRPQDRQFILSSKKLLLSDSGFYLCAWARRGALDYGYTFGSGTRLTVV.